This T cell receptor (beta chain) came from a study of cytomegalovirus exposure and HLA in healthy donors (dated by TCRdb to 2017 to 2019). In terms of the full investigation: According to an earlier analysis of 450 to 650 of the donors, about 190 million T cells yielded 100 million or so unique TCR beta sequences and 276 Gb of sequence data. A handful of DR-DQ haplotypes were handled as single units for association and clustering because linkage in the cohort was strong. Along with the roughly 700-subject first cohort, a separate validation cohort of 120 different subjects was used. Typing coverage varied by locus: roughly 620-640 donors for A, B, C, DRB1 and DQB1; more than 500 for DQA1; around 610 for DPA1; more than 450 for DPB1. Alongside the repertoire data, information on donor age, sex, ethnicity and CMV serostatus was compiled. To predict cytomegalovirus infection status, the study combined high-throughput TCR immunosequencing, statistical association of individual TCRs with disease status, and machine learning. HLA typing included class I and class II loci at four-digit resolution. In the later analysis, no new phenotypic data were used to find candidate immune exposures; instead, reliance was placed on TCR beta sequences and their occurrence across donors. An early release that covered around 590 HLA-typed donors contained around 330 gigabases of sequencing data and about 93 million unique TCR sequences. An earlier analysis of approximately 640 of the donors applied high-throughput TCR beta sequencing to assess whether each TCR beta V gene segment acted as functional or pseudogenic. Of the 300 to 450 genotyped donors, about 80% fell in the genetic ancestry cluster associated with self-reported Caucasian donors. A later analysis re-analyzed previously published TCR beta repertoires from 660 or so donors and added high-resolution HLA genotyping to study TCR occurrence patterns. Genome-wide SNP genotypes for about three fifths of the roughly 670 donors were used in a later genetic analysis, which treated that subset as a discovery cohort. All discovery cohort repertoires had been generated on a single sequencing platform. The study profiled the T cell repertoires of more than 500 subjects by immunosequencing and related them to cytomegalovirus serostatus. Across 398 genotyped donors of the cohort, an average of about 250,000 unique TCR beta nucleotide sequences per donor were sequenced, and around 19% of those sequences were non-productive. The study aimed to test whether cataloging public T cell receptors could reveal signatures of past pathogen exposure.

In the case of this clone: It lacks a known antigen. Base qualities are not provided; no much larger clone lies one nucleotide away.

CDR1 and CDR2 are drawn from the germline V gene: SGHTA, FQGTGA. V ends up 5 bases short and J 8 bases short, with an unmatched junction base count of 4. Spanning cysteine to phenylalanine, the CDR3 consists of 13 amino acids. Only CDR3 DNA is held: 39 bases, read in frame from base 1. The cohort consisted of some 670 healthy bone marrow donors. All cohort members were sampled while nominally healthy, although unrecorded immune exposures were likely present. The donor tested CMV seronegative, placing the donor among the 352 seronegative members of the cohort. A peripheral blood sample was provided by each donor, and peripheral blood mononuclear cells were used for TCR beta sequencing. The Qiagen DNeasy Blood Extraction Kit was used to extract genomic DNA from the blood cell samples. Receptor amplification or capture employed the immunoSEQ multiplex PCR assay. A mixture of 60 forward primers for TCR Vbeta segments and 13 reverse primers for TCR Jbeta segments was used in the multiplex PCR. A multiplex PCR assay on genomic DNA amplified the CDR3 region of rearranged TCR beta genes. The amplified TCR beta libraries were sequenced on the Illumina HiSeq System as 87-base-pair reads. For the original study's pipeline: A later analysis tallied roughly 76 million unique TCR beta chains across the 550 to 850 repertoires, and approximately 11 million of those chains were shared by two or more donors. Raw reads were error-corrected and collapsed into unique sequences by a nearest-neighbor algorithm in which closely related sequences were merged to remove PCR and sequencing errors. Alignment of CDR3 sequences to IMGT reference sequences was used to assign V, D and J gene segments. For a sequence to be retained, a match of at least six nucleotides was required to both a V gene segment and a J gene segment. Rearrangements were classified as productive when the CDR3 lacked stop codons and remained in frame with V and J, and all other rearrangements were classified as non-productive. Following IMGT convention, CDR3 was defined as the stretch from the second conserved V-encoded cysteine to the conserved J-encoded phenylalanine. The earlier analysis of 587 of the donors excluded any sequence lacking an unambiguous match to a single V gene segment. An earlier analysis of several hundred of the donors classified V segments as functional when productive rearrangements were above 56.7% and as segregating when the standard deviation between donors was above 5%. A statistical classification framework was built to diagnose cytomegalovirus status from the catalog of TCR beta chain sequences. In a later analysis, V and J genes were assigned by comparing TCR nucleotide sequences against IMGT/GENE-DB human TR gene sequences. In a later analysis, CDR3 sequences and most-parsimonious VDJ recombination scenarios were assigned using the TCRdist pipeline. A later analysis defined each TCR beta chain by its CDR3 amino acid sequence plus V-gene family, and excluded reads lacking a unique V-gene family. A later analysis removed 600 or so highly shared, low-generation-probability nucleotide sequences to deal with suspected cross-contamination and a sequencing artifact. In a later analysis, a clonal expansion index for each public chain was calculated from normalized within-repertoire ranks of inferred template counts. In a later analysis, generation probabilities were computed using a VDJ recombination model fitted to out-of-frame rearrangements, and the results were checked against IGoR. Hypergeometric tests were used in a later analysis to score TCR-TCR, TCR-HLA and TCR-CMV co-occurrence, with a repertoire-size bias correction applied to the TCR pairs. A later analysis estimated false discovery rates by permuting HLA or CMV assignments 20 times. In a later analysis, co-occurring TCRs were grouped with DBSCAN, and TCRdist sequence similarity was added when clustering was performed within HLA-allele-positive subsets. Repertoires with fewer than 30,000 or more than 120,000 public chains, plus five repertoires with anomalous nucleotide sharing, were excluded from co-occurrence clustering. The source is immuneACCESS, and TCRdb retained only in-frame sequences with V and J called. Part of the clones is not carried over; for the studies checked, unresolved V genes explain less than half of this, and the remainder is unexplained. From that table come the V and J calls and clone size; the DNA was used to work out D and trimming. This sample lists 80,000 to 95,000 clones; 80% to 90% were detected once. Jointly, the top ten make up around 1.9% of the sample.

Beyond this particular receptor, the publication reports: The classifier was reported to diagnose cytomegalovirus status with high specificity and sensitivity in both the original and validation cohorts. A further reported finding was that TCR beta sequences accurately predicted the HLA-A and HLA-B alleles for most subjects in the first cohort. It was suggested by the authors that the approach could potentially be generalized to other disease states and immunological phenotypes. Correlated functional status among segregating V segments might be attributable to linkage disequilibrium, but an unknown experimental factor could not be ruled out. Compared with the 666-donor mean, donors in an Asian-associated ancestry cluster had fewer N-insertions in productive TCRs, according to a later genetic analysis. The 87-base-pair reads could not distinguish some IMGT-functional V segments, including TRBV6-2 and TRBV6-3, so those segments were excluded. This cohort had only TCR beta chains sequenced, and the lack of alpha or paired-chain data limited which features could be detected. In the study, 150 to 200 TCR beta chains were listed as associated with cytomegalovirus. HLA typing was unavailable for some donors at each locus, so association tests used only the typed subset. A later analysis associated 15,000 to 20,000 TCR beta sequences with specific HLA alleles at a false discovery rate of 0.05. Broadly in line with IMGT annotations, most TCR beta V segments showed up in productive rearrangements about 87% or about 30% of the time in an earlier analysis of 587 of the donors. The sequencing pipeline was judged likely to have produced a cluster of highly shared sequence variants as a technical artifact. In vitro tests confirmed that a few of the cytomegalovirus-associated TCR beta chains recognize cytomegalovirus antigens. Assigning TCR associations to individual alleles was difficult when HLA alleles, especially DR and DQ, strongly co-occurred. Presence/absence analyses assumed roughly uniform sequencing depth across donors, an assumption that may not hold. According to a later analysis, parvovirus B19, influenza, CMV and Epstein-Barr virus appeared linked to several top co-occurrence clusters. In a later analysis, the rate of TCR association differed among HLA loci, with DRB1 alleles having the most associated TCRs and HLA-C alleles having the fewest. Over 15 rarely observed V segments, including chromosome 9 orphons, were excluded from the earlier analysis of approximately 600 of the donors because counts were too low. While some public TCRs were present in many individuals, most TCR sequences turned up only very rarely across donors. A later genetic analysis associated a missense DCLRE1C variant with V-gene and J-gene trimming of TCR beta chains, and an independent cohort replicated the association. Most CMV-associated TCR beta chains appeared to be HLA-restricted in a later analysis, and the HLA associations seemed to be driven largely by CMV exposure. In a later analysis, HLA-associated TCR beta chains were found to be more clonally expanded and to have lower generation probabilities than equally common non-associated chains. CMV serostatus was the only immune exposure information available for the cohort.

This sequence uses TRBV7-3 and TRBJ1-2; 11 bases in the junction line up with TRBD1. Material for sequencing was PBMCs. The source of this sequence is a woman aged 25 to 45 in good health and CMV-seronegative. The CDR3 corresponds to CASSPGQGEGYTF. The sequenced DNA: TGTGCCAGCAGCCCGGGACAGGGGGAAGGCTACACCTTC.